These 31 T cell receptor beta chains were all obtained from the same sample, sequenced in a study of T cell responses to AZD1222 COVID-19 vaccine. The protocol was immunoSEQ multiplex PCR, while the TCRdb copy is restricted to in-frame clones and leaves out a portion. Among under 130,000 clones listed, about 90% were seen once. Material: peripheral blood, obtained on day 0 of AZD1222 vaccination. The receptors shown here come from an adult in good health.

This clone was seen only a few times. The chain uses TRBV5-1 and TRBJ2-5, with 12 bases aligning to TRBD2. V lost 4 bases to trimming and J lost 5 bases; unmatched junction nucleotides: 3. CDR1 and CDR2 from the germline V gene are SGHRS and YFSETQ. The CDR3 is 14 residues long. CDR3 in amino acids: CASSQGTSGETQYF. The CDR3 DNA reads as TGCGCCAGCAGCCAGGGGACTAGCGGGGAGACCCAGTACTTC.

The chain has TRBV28 and TRBJ1-5; D is ambiguous. Germline values: CDR1 MDHEN, CDR2 SYDVKM. The CDR3 loop spans 13 amino acids. V was clipped by 6 bases and J by 0 bases, with 6 bases between them. In DNA, the CDR3 is TGTGCCAGCAGAGGCGGTAGCAATCAGCCCCAGCATTTT. Residues: CASRGGSNQPQHF.

This chain connects TRBV7-9 to TRBJ1-2; D remains unclear. This CDR3 comprises 16 residues. V lost 0 bases and J 3 bases, leaving 14 bases between the germline ends. Germline V gene data show CDR1 as SEHNR and CDR2 as FQNEAQ (reference sequence). The CDR3 is CASSLASGSAYYGYTF. CDR3 DNA: TGTGCCAGCAGCTTAGCGTCGGGGTCGGCATACTATGGCTACACCTTC.

V is TRBV6-5 and J is TRBJ1-6; D is unresolved. The CDR3 has 14 residues. The germline V and J ends were trimmed by 7 bases and 5 bases, with 12 bases remaining between them. The germline V gene has CDR1 MNHEY and CDR2 SVGAGI. CDR3 DNA: TGTGCCAGCACCAACGGGTTGCATAATTCACCCCTCCACTTT. Protein sequence: CASTNGLHNSPLHF.

The rearrangement uses TRBV4-1 and TRBJ2-3, with D unresolved. Germline V gives CDR1 MGHRA, CDR2 YSYEKL. The CDR3 runs to 11 residues. V was shortened by 0 bases and J by 11 bases, with 6 bases between the two germline ends. The CDR3 DNA sequence: TGCGCCAGCAGCCAAGATCGCGAGCAGTATTTT. Translation: CASSQDREQYF.

V and J are TRBV4-2 and TRBJ1-1, with D unclear. Germline CDR1 and CDR2: LGHNA and YNFKEQ. The V end was cut by 0 bases, the J end by 7 bases, with 6 bases between. The CDR3 sequence is 12 residues long. Here the CDR3 reads CASSQDLSEAFF. The CDR3 DNA reads as TGTGCCAGCAGCCAAGACCTCAGTGAAGCTTTCTTT.

CDR3 sequence: CASRRVWLADNIQYF. The CDR3 nucleotides read TGTGCCAGCAGGAGGGTCTGGCTAGCGGATAACATTCAGTACTTC. The chain couples TRBV2 to TRBJ2-4; 7 positions match TRBD2. The CDR3 length is 15 residues. The germline V gene encodes CDR1 SNHLY and CDR2 FYNNEI. Unmatched junction bases numbered 12, after V lost 6 bases and J lost 7 bases. Drawing the rest from reference TRBV2 and TRBJ2-4, the complete variable domain is EPEVTQTPSHQVTQMGQEVILRCVPISNHLYFYWYRQILGQKVEFLVSFYNNEISEKSEIFDDQFSVERPDGSNFTLKIRSTKLEDSAMYFCASRRVWLADNIQYFGAGTRLSVL.

The V and J genes are TRBV7-2 and TRBJ2-1; the D gene could be TRBD1 or TRBD2 (6 bases each). Germline V gives CDR1 SGHTA, CDR2 FQGNSA. This CDR3 comprises 14 residues. V was trimmed by 5 bases and J by 12 bases, leaving 20 bases between them. Written as DNA, the CDR3 is TGTGCCAGCAGCCGCCCGGGGGCGGTGGAGGGGCAGTTCTTC. Residues: CASSRPGAVEGQFF.

This clone appeared a single time. The chain joins TRBV19 to TRBJ2-5; D may be TRBD1 (7 bases). Per germline, CDR1 LNHDA and CDR2 SQIVND (reference sequence). This CDR3 region has 14 residues. V was pared by 2 bases and J by 5 bases, with 12 bases between. CDR3 region: CASSIPGGWETQYF. The CDR3 DNA sequence: TGTGCCAGTAGTATACCAGGGGGGTGGGAGACCCAGTACTTC. The whole variable domain, remainder taken from reference TRBV19 and TRBJ2-5, is DGGITQSPKYLFRKEGQNVTLSCEQNLNHDAMYWYRQDPGQGLRLIYYSQIVNDFQKGDIAEGYSVSREKKESFPLTVTSAQKNPTAFYLCASSIPGGWETQYFGPGTRLLVL.

This chain links TRBV6-5 with TRBJ1-4, with 9 bases that match TRBD1. The V segment lost 7 bases and the J segment 4 bases; nucleotides outside the gene matches: 4. The CDR3 contains 14 residues. Germline CDR1 and CDR2: MNHEY and SVGAGI. CDR3 nucleotides: TGTGCCAGCAAGCCGGGACAGGGTAATGAAAAACTGTTTTTT. It codes for CASKPGQGNEKLFF.

The J gene is TRBJ2-5, the V gene TRBV5-1; tentatively, D is TRBD1 or TRBD2 (6 bases each). In germline, CDR1 is SGHRS, CDR2 YFSETQ. Trimming shortened V by 4 bases and J by 5 bases, and 15 bases separated the two germline ends. This CDR3 has 14 amino acids. CDR3 protein: CASSRYQGRETQYF. In nucleotides, the CDR3 is TGCGCCAGCAGCCGCTACCAGGGGAGGGAGACCCAGTACTTC. Full variable domain (rest looked up from reference TRBV5-1 and TRBJ2-5): KAGVTQTPRYLIKTRGQQVTLSCSPISGHRSVSWYQQTPGQGLQFLFEYFSETQRNKGNFPGRFSGRQFSNSRSEMNVSTLELGDSALYLCASSRYQGRETQYFGPGTRLLVL.

This clone occurred a few times. The V call is TRBV19, the J call TRBJ1-1; 7 bases match TRBD1. This CDR3 region has 14 residues. Germline CDR1 and CDR2: LNHDA and SQIVND (reference sequence). With 1 base clipped from V and 9 bases from J, the junction kept 8 bases outside the gene matches. In DNA, the CDR3 is TGTGCCAGTAGTATAGTGACGCCGGGACAGCAAGCTTTCTTT. Amino acids: CASSIVTPGQQAFF. Variable domain in full (rest from reference TRBV19 and TRBJ1-1): DGGITQSPKYLFRKEGQNVTLSCEQNLNHDAMYWYRQDPGQGLRLIYYSQIVNDFQKGDIAEGYSVSREKKESFPLTVTSAQKNPTAFYLCASSIVTPGQQAFFGQGTRLTVV.

V and J are TRBV6-5 and TRBJ1-2, with no clear D. CDR3 length: 14 residues. V lost 2 bases and J lost 8, with 15 bases in between. Germline CDR1 and CDR2: MNHEY and SVGAGI. CDR3 sequence: CASSYGPSRKGYTF. As DNA, the CDR3 is TGTGCCAGCAGTTACGGACCCAGCCGGAAAGGCTACACCTTC.

The chain combines TRBV4-3 with TRBJ2-7; D is unclear. The germline gives CDR1 LGHNA, CDR2 YSLEER. This CDR3 region has 14 residues. Trimming stripped 0 bases from V and 0 bases from J, with 6 bases between. The DNA for the CDR3 is TGCGCCAGCAGCCAAGAAGTCTACTCCTACGAGCAGTACTTC. This gives the protein CASSQEVYSYEQYF.

V gene TRBV7-8 combines with J gene TRBJ2-1; maybe TRBD2 (6 bases). V was trimmed by 5 bases and J by 1 base, leaving 15 bases between them. CDR3 size: 16 residues. CDR1 and CDR2 from the germline V gene are SGHVS and FQNEAQ. The CDR3 nucleotides read TGTGCCAGCAGCCCGATGATAGGAGGGTCCTACAATGAGCAGTTCTTC. Amino acid sequence: CASSPMIGGSYNEQFF. Combining the CDR3 with reference TRBV7-8 and TRBJ2-1 gives the whole variable domain GAGVSQSPRYKVAKRGQDVALRCDPISGHVSLFWYQQALGQGPEFLTYFQNEAQLDKSGLPSDRFFAERPEGSVSTLKIQRTQQEDSAVYLCASSPMIGGSYNEQFFGPGTRLTVL.

The chain has TRBV15 and TRBJ2-7, with TRBD2 as a possible D gene (7 bases). Looked up from germline, CDR1 is LNHNV and CDR2 is YYDKDF (reference sequence). This CDR3 is 15 amino acids long. V was cut by 0 bases and J by 2 bases, with 11 bases left in between. In DNA, the CDR3 is TGTGCCACCAGCAGAGATGCCGGGGGGCCCTACGAGCAGTACTTC. It yields the protein CATSRDAGGPYEQYF.

V and J are TRBV2 and TRBJ2-2; tentatively, D is TRBD1 (5 bases). CDR3 length: 16 residues. Germline CDR1 reads SNHLY; CDR2 reads FYNNEI. Trimming pared 2 bases from V and 0 bases from J, leaving 10 bases between. The CDR3 reads CASSELGPANTGELFF. The CDR3 nucleotides read TGTGCCAGCAGTGAACTGGGGCCTGCGAACACCGGGGAGCTGTTTTTT.

The rearrangement uses TRBV7-9 and TRBJ1-2; D unclear. V lost 2 bases to trimming and J lost 10 bases, with 11 bases between them. The CDR3 is made up of 12 amino acids. CDR1 and CDR2 from the germline V gene are SEHNR and FQNEAQ (reference sequence). CDR3 nucleotides: TGTGCCAGCAGCTTACCGCAGACCCCCTACACCTTC. Translation gives CASSLPQTPYTF.

The rearrangement joins TRBV5-6 to TRBJ2-4; 7 bases line up with TRBD2. The length of the CDR3 is 16 residues. Germline V gene lookup returns CDR1 SGHDT and CDR2 YYEEEE. V lost 4 bases, J lost 1 base, and 8 bases stayed unmatched. The CDR3 sequence: CASSLPAGEAKNIQYF. CDR3 in DNA: TGTGCCAGCAGCCTACCGGCGGGGGAGGCCAAAAACATTCAGTACTTC.

This clone appeared a single time. This chain joins TRBV2 and TRBJ1-1; no clear D. The CDR3 loop spans 11 amino acids. Trimming stripped 7 bases from V and 9 bases from J, with 12 bases between. CDR1 is SNHLY and CDR2 is FYNNEI in the germline V gene. CDR3 sequence: CASMVEGKAFF. Here the CDR3 DNA reads TGTGCCAGCATGGTGGAGGGTAAAGCTTTCTTT.

The V and J genes are TRBV11-2 and TRBJ2-7, with 9 bases lining up with TRBD1. CDR3 length: 17 residues. Trimming at V came to 1 base and at J to 5 bases, leaving 12 bases not matched to a gene. The germline gives CDR1 SGHAT, CDR2 FQNNGV. CDR3 residues: CASSLVGEQGARDEQYF. The CDR3 DNA follows: TGTGCCAGCAGCTTAGTGGGAGAACAGGGGGCTCGGGACGAGCAGTACTTC.

This clone was observed once. This chain uses TRBV7-8 with TRBJ1-5; TRBD1 might be the D (5 bases). The V and J ends lost 3 bases and 3 bases respectively, with 15 bases between them. CDR3 length equals 16 residues. Germline lookup yields CDR1 SGHVS and CDR2 FQNEAQ. The CDR3 DNA reads as TGTGCCAGCAGCTTCTTTCGGGGGACTCCCAATCAGCCCCAGCATTTT. Protein: CASSFFRGTPNQPQHF.

The chain joins TRBV3-1 (or the pseudogene TRBV3-2) to TRBJ2-3, with TRBD2 identical over 9 bases. This CDR3 region has 17 residues. Germline lookup yields CDR1 LGHDT and CDR2 YNNKEL (reference sequence). Trimming removed 1 base from V and 5 bases from J; junction bases left unmatched: 10. The CDR3 region has the DNA TGTGCCAGCAGCCAAGCCGGCGGGGGGGCCTTGGTAGATACGCAGTATTTT. Amino acids: CASSQAGGGALVDTQYF.

This clone is a singleton in its sample. The chain uses TRBV27 and TRBJ1-5, with a tentative D call TRBD1 (6 bases). The CDR3 sequence is 15 residues long. Germline lookup yields CDR1 MNHEY and CDR2 SMNVEV (reference sequence). V dropped 5 bases and J dropped 1 base, with 12 bases sitting between them. CDR3 sequence reads: CASSNQGPSNQPQHF. In DNA, the CDR3 is TGTGCCAGCAGTAACCAGGGGCCAAGCAATCAGCCCCAGCATTTT.

The V and J genes are TRBV6-1 and TRBJ1-2, with 9 bases lining up with TRBD1. The germline V gene encodes CDR1 MNHNS and CDR2 SASEGT. V trimming: 2 bases; J trimming: 5 bases; junction bases outside the gene matches: 9. The CDR3 runs 16 residues. This CDR3 reads CASSENPDRGWYGYTF. For the CDR3, the DNA is TGTGCCAGCAGTGAAAACCCGGACAGGGGTTGGTATGGCTACACCTTC.

The rearrangement uses TRBV6-5 and TRBJ1-2, with D possibly being TRBD1 (6 bases). Germline loops: CDR1 MNHEY, CDR2 SVGAGI. Trimming shortened V by 6 bases and J by 5 bases, and 16 bases separated the two germline ends. The CDR3 extends over 14 amino acids. In nucleotides, the CDR3 is TGTGCCAGCAGGCCCTGGGGGCTAGGGTATGGCTACACCTTC. This encodes CASRPWGLGYGYTF.

The rearrangement uses TRBV3-1 (or the pseudogene TRBV3-2) and TRBJ1-6; TRBD1 agrees at 11 bases. The V gene's germline CDR1 is LGHDT and CDR2 YNNKEL (reference sequence). This CDR3 region has 17 residues. V lost 6 bases, J lost 10 bases, and 14 bases stayed unmatched. DNA of the CDR3: TGTGCCAGCAGGCCGCGGGGGACAGGGGGGCCCGGGTCACCCCTCCACTTT. This codes for CASRPRGTGGPGSPLHF.

The rearrangement joins TRBV30 to TRBJ2-2; D unresolved. Trimming left V 1 base short and J 5 bases short, with 8 bases between. This CDR3 has 13 residues. From germline, CDR1 is GTSNPN and CDR2 SVGIG (reference sequence). The CDR3 reads CAWSGDPTGELFF. Written as DNA, the CDR3 is TGTGCCTGGAGTGGGGATCCTACCGGGGAGCTGTTTTTT.

This rearrangement joins TRBV5-1 to TRBJ2-3, with 8 bases that match TRBD1. The CDR3 sequence is 15 residues long. Per germline, CDR1 SGHRS and CDR2 YFSETQ. Unmatched junction bases numbered 6, after V lost 4 bases and J lost 2 bases. DNA of the CDR3: TGCGCCAGCAGCCCGGGACAGGCTAACACAGATACGCAGTATTTT. Translating gives CASSPGQANTDTQYF.

CDR3 DNA: TGTGCCAGCCGAGGGGGGCAAGAGACCCAGTACTTC. This encodes CASRGGQETQYF. The chain is built from TRBV19 and TRBJ2-5, with D tentatively TRBD1 or TRBD2 (6 bases each). Germline CDR1 is LNHDA and CDR2 is SQIVND (reference sequence). V was pared by 9 bases and J by 2 bases, with 10 bases between. The CDR3 covers 12 residues.

The V and J genes are TRBV5-1 and TRBJ1-6; TRBD1 agrees at 8 bases. The germline V gene has CDR1 SGHRS and CDR2 YFSETQ. Trimming at V came to 1 base and at J to 10 bases, leaving 7 bases not matched to a gene. The CDR3 contains 15 residues. In DNA, the CDR3 is TGCGCCAGCAGCTTGTTTGGACAGGGCGACTCACCCCTCCACTTT. Translated: CASSLFGQGDSPLHF.